The source of this TCR beta chain is a study of T cell responses to AZD1222 COVID-19 vaccine. Findings and limits, study-wide: Spike as a whole was targeted by vaccine-associated CD4 TCRs, dominant at 160-218 and 743-854. Researchers took repertoire samples only after the peak T cell response had come.

The CDR3 loop spans 15 amino acids. The V end lost 1 base, the J end lost 1 base, and 9 bases lay between the germline ends. The germline V gene has CDR1 LNHDA and CDR2 SQIVND (reference sequence). With regard to this clone: Its target is not known.

Libraries were prepared by immunoSEQ multiplex PCR; TCRdb keeps only in-frame clonotypes and omits some of them. The repertoire holds about 120,000 clones, approximately 88% seen once, with approximately 6% in the top ten. The chain employs TRBV19 and TRBJ2-3; D is tentatively TRBD1 or TRBD2 (5 bases each). The source material was peripheral blood, sampled on day 0 of AZD1222 vaccination. This clonotype was sampled from an adult in good health. The CDR3 is CASSIVGDGTDTQYF. The CDR3 DNA is TGTGCCAGTAGTATAGTTGGGGACGGCACAGATACGCAGTATTTT.